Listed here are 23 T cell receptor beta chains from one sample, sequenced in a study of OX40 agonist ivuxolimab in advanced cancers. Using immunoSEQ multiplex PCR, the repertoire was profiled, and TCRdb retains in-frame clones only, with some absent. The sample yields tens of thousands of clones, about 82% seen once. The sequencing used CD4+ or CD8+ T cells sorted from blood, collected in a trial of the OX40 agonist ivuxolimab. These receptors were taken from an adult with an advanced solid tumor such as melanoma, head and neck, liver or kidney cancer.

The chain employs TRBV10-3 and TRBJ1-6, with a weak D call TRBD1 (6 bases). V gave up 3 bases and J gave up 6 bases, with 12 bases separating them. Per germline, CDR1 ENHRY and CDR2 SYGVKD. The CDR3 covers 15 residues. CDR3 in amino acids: CAISEGTPLNSPLHF. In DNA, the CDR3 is TGTGCCATCAGTGAAGGGACACCCCTTAATTCACCCCTCCACTTT.

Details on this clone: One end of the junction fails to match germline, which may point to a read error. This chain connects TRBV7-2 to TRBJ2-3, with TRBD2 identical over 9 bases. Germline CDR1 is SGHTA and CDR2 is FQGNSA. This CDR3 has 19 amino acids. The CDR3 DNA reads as TGTGCCAACAGCTATGTCTCATCAATAGCGGGGGTATACACAGATACGCAGTATTTT. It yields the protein CANSYVSSIAGVYTDTQYF.

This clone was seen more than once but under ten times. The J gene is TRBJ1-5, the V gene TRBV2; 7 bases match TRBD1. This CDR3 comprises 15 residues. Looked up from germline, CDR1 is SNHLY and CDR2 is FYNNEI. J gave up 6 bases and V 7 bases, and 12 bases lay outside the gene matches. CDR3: CASTRDSPSSQPQHF. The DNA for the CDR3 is TGTGCCAGCACCCGGGACAGTCCCTCAAGTCAGCCCCAGCATTTT. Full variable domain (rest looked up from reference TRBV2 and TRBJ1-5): EPEVTQTPSHQVTQMGQEVILRCVPISNHLYFYWYRQILGQKVEFLVSFYNNEISEKSEIFDDQFSVERPDGSNFTLKIRSTKLEDSAMYFCASTRDSPSSQPQHFGDGTRLSIL.

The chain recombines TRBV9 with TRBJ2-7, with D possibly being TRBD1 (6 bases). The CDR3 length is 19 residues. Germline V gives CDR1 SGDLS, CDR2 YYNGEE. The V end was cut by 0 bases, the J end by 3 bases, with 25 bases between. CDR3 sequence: CASSVAPTPTGTTYYEQYF. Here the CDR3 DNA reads TGTGCCAGCAGCGTAGCCCCAACGCCTACAGGGACGACCTACTACGAGCAGTACTTC.

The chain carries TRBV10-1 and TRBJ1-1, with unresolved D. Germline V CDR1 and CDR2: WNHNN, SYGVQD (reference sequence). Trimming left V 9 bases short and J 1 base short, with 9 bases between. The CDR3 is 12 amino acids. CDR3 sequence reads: CARKGKNTEAFF. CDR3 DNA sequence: TGCGCCAGGAAAGGTAAGAACACTGAAGCTTTCTTT.

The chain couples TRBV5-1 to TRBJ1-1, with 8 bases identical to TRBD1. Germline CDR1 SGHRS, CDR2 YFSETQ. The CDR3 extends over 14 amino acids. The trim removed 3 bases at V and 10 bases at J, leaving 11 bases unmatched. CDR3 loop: CASSSDRGGFRAFF. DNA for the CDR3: TGCGCCAGCAGCTCTGACAGGGGCGGATTTAGAGCTTTCTTT.

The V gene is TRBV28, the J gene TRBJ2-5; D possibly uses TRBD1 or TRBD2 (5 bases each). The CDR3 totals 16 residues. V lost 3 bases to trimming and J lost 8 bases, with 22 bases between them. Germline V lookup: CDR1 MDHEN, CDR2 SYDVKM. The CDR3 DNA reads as TGTGCCAGCAGTTTCTCGGTCGGTGGGGGTCACGGAACCCAGTACTTC. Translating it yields CASSFSVGGGHGTQYF.

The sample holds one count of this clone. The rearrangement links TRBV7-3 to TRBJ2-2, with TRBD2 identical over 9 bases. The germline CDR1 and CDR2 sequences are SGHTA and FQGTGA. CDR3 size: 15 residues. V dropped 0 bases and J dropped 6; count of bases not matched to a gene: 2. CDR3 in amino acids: CASSLTAGGPGELFF. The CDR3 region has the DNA TGTGCCAGCAGCTTAACAGCGGGGGGACCCGGGGAGCTGTTTTTT. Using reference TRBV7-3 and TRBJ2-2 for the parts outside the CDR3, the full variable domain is GAGVSQTPSNKVTEKGKYVELRCDPISGHTALYWYRQSLGQGPEFLIYFQGTGAADDSGLPNDRFFAVRPEGSVSTLKIQRTERGDSAVYLCASSLTAGGPGELFFGEGSRLTVL.

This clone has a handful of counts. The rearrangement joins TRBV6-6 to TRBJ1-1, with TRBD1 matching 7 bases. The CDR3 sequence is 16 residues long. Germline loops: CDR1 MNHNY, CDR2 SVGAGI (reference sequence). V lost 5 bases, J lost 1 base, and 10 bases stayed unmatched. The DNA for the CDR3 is TGTGCCAGCAGTAGACGCAGGGGGGCGCAGAACACTGAAGCTTTCTTT. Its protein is CASSRRRGAQNTEAFF.

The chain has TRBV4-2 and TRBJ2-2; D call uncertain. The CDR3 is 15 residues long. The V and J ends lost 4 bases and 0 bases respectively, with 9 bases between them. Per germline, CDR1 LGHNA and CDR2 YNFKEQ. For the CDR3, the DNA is TGTGCCAGCAGCCGGATACAAGCGAACACCGGGGAGCTGTTTTTT. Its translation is CASSRIQANTGELFF.

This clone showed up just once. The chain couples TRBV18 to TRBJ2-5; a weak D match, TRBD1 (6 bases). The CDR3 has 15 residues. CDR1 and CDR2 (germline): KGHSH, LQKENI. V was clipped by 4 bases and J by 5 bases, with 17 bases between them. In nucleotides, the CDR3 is TGTGCCAGCTCACAGAGGGGGAGAGCTGGGGAGACCCAGTACTTC. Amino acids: CASSQRGRAGETQYF.

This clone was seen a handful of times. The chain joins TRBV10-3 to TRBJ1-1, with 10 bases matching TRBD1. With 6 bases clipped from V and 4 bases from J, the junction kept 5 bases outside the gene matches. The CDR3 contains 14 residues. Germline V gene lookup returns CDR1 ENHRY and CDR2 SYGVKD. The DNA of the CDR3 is TGTGCCATCAGGGGGGACAGGGGATCCACTGAAGCTTTCTTT. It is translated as CAIRGDRGSTEAFF.

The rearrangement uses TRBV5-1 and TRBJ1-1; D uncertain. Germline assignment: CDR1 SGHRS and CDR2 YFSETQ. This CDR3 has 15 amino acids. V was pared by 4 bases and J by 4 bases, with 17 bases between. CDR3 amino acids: CASSPGLNIGTEAFF. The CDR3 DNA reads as TGCGCCAGCAGCCCAGGATTGAATATCGGCACTGAAGCTTTCTTT.

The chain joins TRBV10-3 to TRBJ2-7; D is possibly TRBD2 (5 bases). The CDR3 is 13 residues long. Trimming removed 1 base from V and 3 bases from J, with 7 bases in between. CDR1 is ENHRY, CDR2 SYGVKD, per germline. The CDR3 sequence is CAISEFGSYEQYF. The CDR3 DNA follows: TGTGCCATCAGTGAGTTTGGGAGCTACGAGCAGTACTTC.

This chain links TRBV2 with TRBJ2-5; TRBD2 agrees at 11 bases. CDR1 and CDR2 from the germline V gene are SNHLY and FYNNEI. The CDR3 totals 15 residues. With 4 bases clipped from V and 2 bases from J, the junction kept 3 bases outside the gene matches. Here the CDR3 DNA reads TGTGCCAGCAGTGGACTAGCGGGAACTCAAGAGACCCAGTACTTC. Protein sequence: CASSGLAGTQETQYF.

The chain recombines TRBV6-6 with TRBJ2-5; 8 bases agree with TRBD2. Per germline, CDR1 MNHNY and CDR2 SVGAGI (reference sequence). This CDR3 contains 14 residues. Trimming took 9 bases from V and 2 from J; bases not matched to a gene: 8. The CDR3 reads CARITAGVQETQYF. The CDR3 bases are TGTGCCAGGATAACAGCGGGAGTGCAAGAGACCCAGTACTTC.

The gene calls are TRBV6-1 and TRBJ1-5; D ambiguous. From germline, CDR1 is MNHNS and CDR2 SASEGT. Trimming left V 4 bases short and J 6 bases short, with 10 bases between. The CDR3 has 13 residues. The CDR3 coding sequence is TGTGCCAGCAGTGGGGAGGGTAGTCAGCCCCAGCATTTT. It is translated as CASSGEGSQPQHF.

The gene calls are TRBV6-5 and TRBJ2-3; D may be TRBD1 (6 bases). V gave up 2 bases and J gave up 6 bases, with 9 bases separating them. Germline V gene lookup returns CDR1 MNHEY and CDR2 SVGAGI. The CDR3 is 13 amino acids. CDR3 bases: TGTGCCAGCAGTTACCGAACAGGGGATACGCAGTATTTT. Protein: CASSYRTGDTQYF.

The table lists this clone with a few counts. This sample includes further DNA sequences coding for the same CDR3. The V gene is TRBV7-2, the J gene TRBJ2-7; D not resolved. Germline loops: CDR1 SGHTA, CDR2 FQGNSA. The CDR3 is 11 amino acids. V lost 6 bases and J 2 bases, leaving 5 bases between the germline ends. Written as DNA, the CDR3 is TGTGCCAGCAGTTCGACCTACGAGCAGTACTTC. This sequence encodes CASSSTYEQYF. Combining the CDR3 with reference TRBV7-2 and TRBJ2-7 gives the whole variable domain GAGVSQSPSNKVTEKGKDVELRCDPISGHTALYWYRQSLGQGLEFLIYFQGNSAPDKSGLPSDRFSAERTGGSVSTLTIQRTQQEDSAVYLCASSSTYEQYFGPGTRLTVT.

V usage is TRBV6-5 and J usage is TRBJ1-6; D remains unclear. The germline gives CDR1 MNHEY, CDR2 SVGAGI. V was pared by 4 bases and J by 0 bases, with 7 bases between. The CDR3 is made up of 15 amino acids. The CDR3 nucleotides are TGTGCCAGCAGTTCCAGGAGCTCCTATAATTCACCCCTCCACTTT. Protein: CASSSRSSYNSPLHF.

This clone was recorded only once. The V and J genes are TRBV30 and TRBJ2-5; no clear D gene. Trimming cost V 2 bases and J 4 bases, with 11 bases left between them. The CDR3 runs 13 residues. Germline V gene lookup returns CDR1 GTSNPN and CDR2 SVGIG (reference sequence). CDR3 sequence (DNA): TGTGCCTGGAGTCTACTGGCGACAGAGACCCAGTACTTC. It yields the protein CAWSLLATETQYF. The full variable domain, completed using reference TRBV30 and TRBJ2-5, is SQTIHQWPATLVQPVGSPLSLECTVEGTSNPNLYWYRQAAGRGLQLLFYSVGIGQISSEVPQNLSASRPQDRQFILSSKKLLLSDSGFYLCAWSLLATETQYFGPGTRLLVL.

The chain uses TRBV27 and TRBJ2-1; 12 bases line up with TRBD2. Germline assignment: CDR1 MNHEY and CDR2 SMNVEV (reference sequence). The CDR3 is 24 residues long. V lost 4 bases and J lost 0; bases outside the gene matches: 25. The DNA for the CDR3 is TGTGCCAGCAGTTCACCTAGTGCTGGTAGTGGAGGACTAGCGGGACGAAGCTCCTACAATGAGCAGTTCTTC. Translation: CASSSPSAGSGGLAGRSSYNEQFF.

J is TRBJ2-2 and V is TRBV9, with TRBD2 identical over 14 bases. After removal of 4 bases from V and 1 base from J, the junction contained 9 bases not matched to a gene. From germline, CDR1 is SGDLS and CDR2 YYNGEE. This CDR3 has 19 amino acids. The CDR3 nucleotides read TGTGCCAGCAGCTCATACGGGACTAGCGGGAGCTTGAACACCGGGGAGCTGTTTTTT. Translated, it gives CASSSYGTSGSLNTGELFF.